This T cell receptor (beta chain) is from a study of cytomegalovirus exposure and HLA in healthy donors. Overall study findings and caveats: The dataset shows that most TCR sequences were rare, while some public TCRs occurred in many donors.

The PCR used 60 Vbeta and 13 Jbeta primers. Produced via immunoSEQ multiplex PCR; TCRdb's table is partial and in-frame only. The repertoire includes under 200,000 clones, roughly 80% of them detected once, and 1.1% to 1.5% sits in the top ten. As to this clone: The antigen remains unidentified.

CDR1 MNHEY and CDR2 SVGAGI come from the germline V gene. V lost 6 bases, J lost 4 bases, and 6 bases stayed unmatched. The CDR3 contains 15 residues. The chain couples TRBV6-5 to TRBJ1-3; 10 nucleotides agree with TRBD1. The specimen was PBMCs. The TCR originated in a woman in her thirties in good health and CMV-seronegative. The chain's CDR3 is CASSPDRGPGNTIYF. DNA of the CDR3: TGTGCCAGCAGCCCTGACAGGGGGCCAGGAAACACCATATATTTT.